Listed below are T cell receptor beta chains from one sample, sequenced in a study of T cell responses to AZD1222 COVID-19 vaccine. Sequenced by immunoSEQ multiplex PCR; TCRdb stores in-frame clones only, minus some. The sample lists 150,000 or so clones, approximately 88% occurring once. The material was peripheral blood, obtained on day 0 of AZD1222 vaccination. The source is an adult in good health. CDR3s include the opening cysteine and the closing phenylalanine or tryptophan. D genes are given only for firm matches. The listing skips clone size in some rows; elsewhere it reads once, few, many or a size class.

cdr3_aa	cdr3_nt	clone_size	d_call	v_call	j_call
CASSLVHRGNSPLHF	TGTGCCAGCAGCTTAGTTCACAGGGGTAATTCACCCCTCCACTTT	NA	TRBD1	TRBV11-2	TRBJ1-6
CASSLGILLEQYF	TGTGCCAGCAGCCTCGGGATTTTATTGGAGCAGTACTTC	NA	NA	TRBV27	TRBJ2-7
CASSSIGKTEAFF	TGTGCCAGCAGCAGCATAGGCAAGACTGAAGCTTTCTTT	NA	NA	TRBV5-4	TRBJ1-1
CASSLTSGGFGTQYF	TGTGCCAGCAGCTTGACTAGCGGGGGGTTCGGGACCCAGTACTTC	few	TRBD2	TRBV5-6	TRBJ2-5
CASSQTGRGTEAFF	TGTGCCAGCAGCCAAACGGGACGGGGGACTGAAGCTTTCTTT	NA	NA	TRBV16	TRBJ1-1
CASSLSLQGLDTQYF	TGCGCCAGCAGCTTGTCTCTACAGGGACTAGATACGCAGTATTTT	NA	NA	TRBV5-1	TRBJ2-3
CATSDGGPFYTF	TGTGCCACCTCGGACGGGGGGCCCTTCTACACCTTC	NA	NA	TRBV4-2	TRBJ1-2
CAGRLNSNQPQHF	TGTGCCGGCCGGTTGAATTCCAATCAGCCCCAGCATTTT	NA	NA	TRBV6-5	TRBJ1-5
CASNIRQGGYEQYF	TGTGCCAGCAACATACGACAGGGGGGCTACGAGCAGTACTTC	NA	TRBD1	TRBV6-5	TRBJ2-7
CASRDRVGNQPQHF	TGTGCCAGCAGAGACAGGGTGGGCAATCAGCCCCAGCATTTT	NA	TRBD1	TRBV27	TRBJ1-5
CASRVGGPQPQHF	TGTGCCAGCAGGGTGGGGGGGCCTCAGCCCCAGCATTTT	once	NA	TRBV6-5	TRBJ1-5
CASSARGGNQPQHF	TGTGCCAGCAGTGCGCGCGGTGGCAATCAGCCCCAGCATTTT	NA	NA	TRBV27	TRBJ1-5
CASRPGATYGYTF	TGTGCCAGCAGACCGGGGGCTACCTATGGCTACACCTTC	NA	NA	TRBV3-1/TRBV3-2	TRBJ1-2
CASSPGRANTGELFF	TGTGCCAGCAGCCCCGGGAGGGCGAACACCGGGGAGCTGTTTTTT	NA	TRBD2	TRBV6-5	TRBJ2-2
CASSQDDRGGYEQFF	TGTGCCAGCAGCCAAGATGATCGGGGGGGATATGAGCAGTTCTTC	NA	TRBD2	TRBV4-2	TRBJ2-1
CASSLTYRANQPQHF	TGTGCCAGCAGCTTAACTTATCGGGCGAATCAGCCCCAGCATTTT	NA	NA	TRBV11-2	TRBJ1-5
CASSSSRAGNEQFF	TGTGCCAGCAGTTCGTCCAGGGCAGGGAATGAGCAGTTCTTC	NA	NA	TRBV7-9	TRBJ2-1
CASTGRVLSEAFF	TGTGCCAGCACGGGGAGGGTTCTCTCTGAAGCTTTCTTT	NA	NA	TRBV6-5	TRBJ1-1
CASSHAGGGTDTQYF	TGCGCCAGCAGCCACGCAGGGGGCGGCACAGATACGCAGTATTTT	NA	TRBD1	TRBV5-1	TRBJ2-3
CAWTPGQGWNSPLHF	TGTGCCTGGACTCCGGGACAGGGTTGGAATTCACCCCTCCACTTT	NA	TRBD1	TRBV30	TRBJ1-6
CASSLPNPKQAFF	TGTGCCAGCAGCTTACCGAACCCAAAACAAGCTTTCTTT	NA	NA	TRBV11-2	TRBJ1-1
CAIRDRHSNQPQHF	TGTGCCATCCGGGACAGGCACTCTAATCAGCCCCAGCATTTT	NA	TRBD1	TRBV6-6	TRBJ1-5
CASSLVVGSEARGNTIYF	TGTGCCAGCAGCTTAGTAGTCGGCTCTGAGGCACGGGGAAACACCATATATTTT	few	NA	TRBV7-9	TRBJ1-3
CASSQDFGVKPQHF	TGCGCCAGCAGCCAAGATTTCGGAGTGAAGCCCCAGCATTTT	NA	NA	TRBV4-1	TRBJ1-5
CASRNSERGPQETQYF	TGTGCCAGCAGGAATTCCGAGCGGGGTCCCCAAGAGACCCAGTACTTC	once	TRBD2	TRBV6-4	TRBJ2-5
CASRSGQPLGDEAFF	TGTGCCAGTCGGTCGGGACAACCGCTAGGGGATGAAGCTTTCTTT	once	NA	TRBV19	TRBJ1-1
CASSLPGGYGYTF	TGTGCCAGCAGTTTGCCAGGGGGATATGGCTACACCTTC	NA	TRBD1	TRBV12-3/TRBV12-4	TRBJ1-2
CASSVARWGTEAFF	TGTGCCAGCAGCGTAGCGAGATGGGGCACTGAAGCTTTCTTT	once	NA	TRBV9	TRBJ1-1
CASSPGQALANYGYTF	TGCGCCAGCAGCCCGGGACAGGCCCTAGCTAACTATGGCTACACCTTC	NA	TRBD1	TRBV23-1	TRBJ1-2
CASSQISGGAVETQYF	TGCGCCAGCAGCCAAATCAGCGGGGGGGCCGTGGAGACCCAGTACTTC	NA	TRBD2	TRBV4-1	TRBJ2-5
CASTGHSQGWQETQYF	TGTGCCAGCACTGGGCACTCGCAGGGATGGCAAGAGACCCAGTACTTC	NA	NA	TRBV25-1	TRBJ2-5
CASSYRVANYGYTF	TGTGCCAGCAGTTACAGGGTAGCCAACTATGGCTACACCTTC	once	NA	TRBV6-5	TRBJ1-2
CASSASGGPYNEQFF	TGTGCCAGCAGCGCTAGCGGGGGACCCTACAATGAGCAGTTCTTC	NA	TRBD2	TRBV9	TRBJ2-1
CASSQVGPRQGGDEKLFF	TGCGCCAGCAGCCAAGTTGGTCCCAGACAGGGGGGGGATGAAAAACTGTTTTTT	NA	TRBD1	TRBV4-1	TRBJ1-4
CSASYRDGYTF	TGCAGTGCTAGCTACAGGGATGGCTACACCTTC	NA	NA	TRBV20-1	TRBJ1-2
CASSAGSSYNSPLHF	TGTGCCAGCAGCGCGGGCAGCTCCTATAATTCACCCCTCCACTTT	NA	NA	TRBV9	TRBJ1-6
CASSVGEEPLHF	TGTGCCAGCAGTGTAGGGGAAGAACCCCTCCACTTT	NA	NA	TRBV2	TRBJ1-6